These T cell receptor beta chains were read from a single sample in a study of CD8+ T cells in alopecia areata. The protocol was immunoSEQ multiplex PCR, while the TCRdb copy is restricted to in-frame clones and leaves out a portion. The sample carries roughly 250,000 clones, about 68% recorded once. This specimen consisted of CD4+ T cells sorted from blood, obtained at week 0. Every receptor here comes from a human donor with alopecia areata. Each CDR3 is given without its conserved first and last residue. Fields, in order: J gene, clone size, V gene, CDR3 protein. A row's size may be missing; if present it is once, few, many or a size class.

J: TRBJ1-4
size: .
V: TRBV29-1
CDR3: SVEEGAREKLF

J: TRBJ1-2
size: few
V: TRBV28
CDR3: ASSLNYGYT

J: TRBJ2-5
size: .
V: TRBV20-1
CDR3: SASDRAGQY

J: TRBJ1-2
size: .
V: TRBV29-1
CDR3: SLNDGLYGYT

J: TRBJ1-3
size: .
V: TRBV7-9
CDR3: ASSIRTGIDTIY

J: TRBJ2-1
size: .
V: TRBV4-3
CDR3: ASSQDLRAGGAPREQF

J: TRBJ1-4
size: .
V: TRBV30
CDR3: AWSVGIRDRGEKLF

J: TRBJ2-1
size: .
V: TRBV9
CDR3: ASSGRRLSSYNEQF

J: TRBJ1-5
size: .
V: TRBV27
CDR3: ASSFRGQNNQPQH

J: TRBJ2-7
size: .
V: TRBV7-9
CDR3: ASGRGLAGDQQY

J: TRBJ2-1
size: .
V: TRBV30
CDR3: ALQGSSYNEQF

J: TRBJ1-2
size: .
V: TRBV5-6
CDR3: ASSWGQGKYYGYT

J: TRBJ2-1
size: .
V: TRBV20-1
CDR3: SAGSDNEQF

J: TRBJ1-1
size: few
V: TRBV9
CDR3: ASSVGPLLNTEAF

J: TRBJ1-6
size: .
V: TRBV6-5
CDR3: ASSYADGYGSPLH

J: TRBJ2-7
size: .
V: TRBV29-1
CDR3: SVVRGAYEQY

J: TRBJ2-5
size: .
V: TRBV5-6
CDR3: ASSLELKETQY

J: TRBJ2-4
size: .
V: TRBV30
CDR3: AWSVQGATKNIQY

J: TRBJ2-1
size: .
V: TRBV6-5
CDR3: ASRKGNEQF

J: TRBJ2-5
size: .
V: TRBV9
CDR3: ASSAAGLAGQETQY

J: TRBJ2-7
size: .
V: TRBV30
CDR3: AWTQGAPTAYEQY

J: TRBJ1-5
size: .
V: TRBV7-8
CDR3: ASSSPNQPQH

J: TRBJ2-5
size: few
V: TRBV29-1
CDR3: SERRGWETQY

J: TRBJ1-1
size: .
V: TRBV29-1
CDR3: SVDYRGRGTEAF

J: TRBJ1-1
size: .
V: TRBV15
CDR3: ATSRQLNTEAF

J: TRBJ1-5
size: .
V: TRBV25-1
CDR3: ASSEWNSNQPQH

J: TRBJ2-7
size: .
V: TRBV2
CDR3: ASSEGPPGLAGGSSYEQY

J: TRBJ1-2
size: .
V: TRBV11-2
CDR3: ASSAGGGDYGYT